This T cell receptor (beta chain) appears in the sequencing data of a study of T-cell reconstitution after alpha-beta-depleted transplantation in children. The CDR3 is 13 amino acids. Germline values: CDR1 SGHRS, CDR2 YFSETQ. Trimming removed 3 bases from V and 5 bases from J, with 9 bases in between. This clonotype has only a few counts. Preparing the TCRbeta library involved the use of unique molecular identifiers. TCRdb redid the calling of the PCR reads with MiXCR, one entry per CDR3 protein. Of more than 200,000 distinct CDR3 sequences detected, more than 15% appear once; the ten largest clones hold about two fifths.

The gene calls are TRBV5-1 and TRBJ1-5; D not certain. This specimen consisted of PBMCs, mostly from graft donor cells, obtained 360 days after TCRalphabeta/CD19-depleted stem cell transplant. This TCR was sampled from a male patient aged 2-15 years who had a stem cell transplant for acute lymphoblastic leukemia, so the T cells may come from the graft donor. CDR3 residues: CASSSSEDQPQHF. The CDR3, as DNA: TGCGCCAGCAGCTCTTCAGAGGATCAGCCCCAGCATTTT.